The 18 T cell receptor beta chains presented below share a single source sample, sequenced in a study of T cell repertoires in cytomegalovirus infection. One entry per CDR3 protein results from TCRdb running MiXCR on the reads. The profile shows over 100,000 distinct CDR3 sequences, about 30% of them singletons. The antigens these receptors bind are not known. The specimen was CD8+ T cells from cultured PBMCs, collected from culture after CMV antigen stimulation. The receptor set was obtained from a human donor in good health (CMV status not recorded). Some clones in this sample may be carry-over from other donors' samples.

A few counts support this clonotype. The rearrangement links TRBV12-5 to TRBJ2-1; maybe TRBD1 (6 bases). The germline V gene has CDR1 LGHNT and CDR2 FRNRAP. V dropped 5 bases and J dropped 4 bases, with 9 bases sitting between them. This CDR3 has 13 amino acids. CDR3 sequence: CASGLDSYNEQFF. The CDR3, as DNA: TGTGCTAGTGGTCTGGACAGTTACAATGAGCAGTTCTTC.

The chain employs TRBV4-3 and TRBJ1-2; no reliable D call. The CDR3 sequence is 13 residues long. In germline, CDR1 is LGHNA, CDR2 YSLEER. Trimming shortened V by 0 bases and J by 4 bases, and 6 bases separated the two germline ends. CDR3 nucleotides: TGCGCCAGCAGCCAAGATGAGTTCTATGGCTACACCTTC. Translated: CASSQDEFYGYTF.

The table lists this clonotype with a few counts. This chain uses TRBV14 with TRBJ1-1; D unclear. Germline CDR1 reads SGHDN; CDR2 reads FVKESK. V lost 5 bases, J lost 0 bases, and 7 bases lay in between. This CDR3 spans 13 amino acids. The CDR3, as DNA: TGTGCCAGCAGCAGTTTAATGAACACTGAAGCTTTCTTT. It encodes CASSSLMNTEAFF.

A few counts support this clonotype. The J gene is TRBJ1-1, the V gene TRBV4-1; a weak D match, TRBD1 (5 bases). The CDR3 consists of 15 residues. Germline lookup yields CDR1 MGHRA and CDR2 YSYEKL. V lost 0 bases and J 3 bases, leaving 11 bases between the germline ends. The CDR3 DNA reads as TGCGCCAGCAGCCAAGATCTGTCCAGGGACACTGAAGCTTTCTTT. It encodes CASSQDLSRDTEAFF.

The chain joins TRBV6-5 to TRBJ2-2; possibly TRBD2 for D (7 bases). The germline V gene has CDR1 MNHEY and CDR2 SVGAGI. Trimming removed 5 bases at V and 6 bases at J, with 19 bases between. The CDR3 has 16 residues. The DNA for the CDR3 is TGTGCCAGCAGTCAAATGGGGGGGGCCGGGGCCGGGGAGCTGTTTTTT. Encoded protein: CASSQMGGAGAGELFF.

This clonotype occurred a few times. The chain uses TRBV13 and TRBJ2-5; 9 bases are shared with TRBD2. The length of the CDR3 is 17 residues. V lost 5 bases to trimming and J lost 5 bases; unmatched junction nucleotides: 15. Germline V CDR1 and CDR2: PRHDT, FYEKMQ (reference sequence). This chain's CDR3 is CASSPRLASGEEETQYF. CDR3 nucleotides: TGTGCCAGCAGCCCCCGCTTAGCTAGCGGGGAGGAGGAGACCCAGTACTTC.

The gene calls are TRBV11-2 and TRBJ2-1; D gene unclear. V was pared by 5 bases and J by 8 bases, with 10 bases between. The CDR3 contains 12 residues. Germline CDR1 is SGHAT and CDR2 is FQNNGV. The CDR3 here is CASSSIQDEQFF. DNA of the CDR3: TGTGCCAGCAGCAGTATTCAGGATGAGCAGTTCTTC.

The rearrangement uses TRBV19 and TRBJ2-7; D is unclear. The CDR3 has 9 residues. Germline CDR1 is LNHDA and CDR2 is SQIVND (reference sequence). V lost 11 bases, J lost 7 bases, and 9 bases lay in between. The CDR3 loop reads CAPPKEQYF. The CDR3 DNA is TGTGCCCCGCCCAAGGAGCAGTACTTC.

V gene TRBV7-6 combines with J gene TRBJ1-2; 8 positions agree with TRBD1. The CDR3 extends over 16 amino acids. The V gene end was trimmed by 5 bases and the J gene end by 8 bases; junction bases not matched to a gene: 16. Germline lookup yields CDR1 SGHVS and CDR2 FNYEAQ. The CDR3 loop reads CASSQTMDRAAGGYTF. CDR3 sequence (DNA): TGTGCCAGCAGCCAAACTATGGACAGGGCCGCGGGGGGCTACACCTTC.

V is TRBV29-1 and J is TRBJ2-1; possibly TRBD2 for D (6 bases). CDR1 and CDR2 from the germline V gene are SQVTM and ANQGSEA. The CDR3 sequence is 14 residues long. Trimming removed 4 bases from V and 0 bases from J, with 10 bases in between. In nucleotides, the CDR3 is TGCAGCGTTGGTAGCGGAGACTCCTACAATGAGCAGTTCTTC. It encodes CSVGSGDSYNEQFF.

V gene TRBV2 combines with J gene TRBJ2-7; 9 bases agree with TRBD2. From germline, CDR1 is SNHLY and CDR2 FYNNEI. The CDR3 covers 14 residues. The J segment lost 4 bases and the V segment lost 8 bases, leaving 9 bases of the junction unmatched. The CDR3 sequence: CASEEGLADYEQYF. The CDR3 DNA reads TGTGCCAGCGAGGAGGGACTAGCAGATTACGAGCAGTACTTC.

This chain joins TRBV25-1 and TRBJ2-3; 15 nucleotides match TRBD2. Trimming at V came to 8 bases and at J to 6 bases, leaving 3 bases not matched to a gene. Germline CDR1 reads MGHDK; CDR2 reads SYGVNS. The CDR3 runs 14 residues. CDR3 nucleotides: TGTGCCAGCGGGGGGACTAGCGGGGGGGATACGCAGTATTTT. Translation: CASGGTSGGDTQYF.

CDR3 loop: CASSLSRTGYGYTF. The CDR3 nucleotides are TGTGCCAGCAGTTTAAGTCGGACAGGCTATGGCTACACCTTC. The rearrangement joins TRBV28 to TRBJ1-2; 7 bases are a match to TRBD1. Germline V CDR1 and CDR2: MDHEN, SYDVKM. V lost 2 bases to trimming and J lost 4 bases; unmatched junction nucleotides: 4. The CDR3 runs to 14 residues.

This clonotype was found a few times. The V and J genes are TRBV12-3 or TRBV12-4 and TRBJ2-5; 7 bases align to TRBD2. Trimming took 4 bases from V and 1 from J; bases not matched to a gene: 9. The CDR3 runs to 16 residues. CDR3 sequence: CASSSGFWGGQETQYF. CDR3 nucleotides: TGTGCCAGCAGTTCTGGATTTTGGGGGGGCCAAGAGACCCAGTACTTC.

The chain has TRBV10-3 and TRBJ1-5; D call uncertain. Germline CDR1 reads ENHRY; CDR2 reads SYGVKD. V lost 6 bases and J 7 bases, leaving 10 bases between the germline ends. The CDR3 has 12 amino acids. The CDR3 protein is CAISAGGQPQHF. The CDR3 region has the DNA TGTGCCATCAGCGCAGGAGGGCAGCCCCAGCATTTT.

This clonotype was observed many times. This chain joins TRBV12-3 or TRBV12-4 and TRBJ1-2; D is unclear. The CDR3 contains 13 residues. The V gene lost 3 bases and the J gene lost 2 bases, with 7 bases spanning the gap. This CDR3 reads CASSLPGNYGYTF. The CDR3 DNA reads TGTGCCAGCAGTTTGCCCGGAAACTATGGCTACACCTTC.

The gene calls are TRBV15 and TRBJ1-1; maybe TRBD1 (5 bases). CDR3 length: 15 residues. V was pared by 1 base and J by 4 bases, with 13 bases between. From germline, CDR1 is LNHNV and CDR2 YYDKDF (reference sequence). DNA for the CDR3: TGTGCCACCAGCAGAGTGGGCCCTCAGGGCACTGAAGCTTTCTTT. Protein: CATSRVGPQGTEAFF.

J is TRBJ2-1 and V is TRBV27; D gene unclear. V lost 5 bases and J 6 bases, leaving 8 bases between the germline ends. The CDR3 runs to 12 residues. Germline lookup yields CDR1 MNHEY and CDR2 SMNVEV (reference sequence). The CDR3 protein is CASSERLNEQFF. The CDR3 bases are TGTGCCAGCAGTGAAAGACTCAATGAGCAGTTCTTC.